These T cell receptor beta chains were read from a single sample in a study of cytomegalovirus exposure and HLA in healthy donors. This table comes from immunoSEQ multiplex PCR, and its TCRdb copy is limited to in-frame clones, with some not included. In the table there are a few hundred thousand clones, around 80% of which are singletons. What was sequenced was PBMCs. These receptors were taken from a girl aged 2-10 years in good health and CMV-seronegative. CDR3s include the opening cysteine and the closing phenylalanine or tryptophan. Each record gives: J gene, V gene, D gene, clone size, CDR3 protein, CDR3 DNA. The D gene is left open where the match is weak. Rows give clone size only sometimes, using once, few, many, or a class for an expanded clone.

TRBJ1-4	TRBV9	-	-	CASSVGPGVGEKLFF	TGTGCCAGCAGCGTAGGGCCGGGGGTTGGTGAAAAACTGTTTTTT
TRBJ1-4	TRBV19	-	-	CASRQTGSTNEKLFF	TGTGCCAGTAGGCAAACAGGGAGTACTAATGAAAAACTGTTTTTT
TRBJ2-1	TRBV7-9	TRBD2	-	CASSLKGLAGYNEQFF	TGTGCCAGCAGCCTCAAGGGACTAGCGGGGTACAATGAGCAGTTCTTC
TRBJ1-3	TRBV5-1	TRBD1	-	CASSLGTVSGNTIYF	TGCGCCAGCAGCCTTGGGACAGTCTCTGGAAACACCATATATTTT
TRBJ1-2	TRBV19	TRBD1	-	CASSPGVGGGYTF	TGTGCCAGTAGCCCAGGGGTAGGGGGCGGCTACACCTTC
TRBJ2-1	TRBV5-1	TRBD1	few	CASSWGRDRGHNEQFF	TGCGCCAGCAGCTGGGGTCGAGACAGGGGGCACAATGAGCAGTTCTTC
TRBJ2-2	TRBV5-6	TRBD1	-	CASSTRGLKTGELFF	TGTGCCAGCAGCACCAGGGGGCTCAAAACCGGGGAGCTGTTTTTT
TRBJ2-7	TRBV4-1	-	-	CASSPGDFYEQYF	TGCGCCAGCAGCCCCGGCGACTTCTACGAGCAGTACTTC
TRBJ2-5	TRBV18	-	once	CASTSGGEKTQYF	TGTGCCAGCACCTCGGGGGGCGAAAAGACCCAGTACTTC
TRBJ2-5	TRBV10-2	TRBD1	-	CATRGQGQVEQYF	TGCGCCACCCGTGGACAGGGACAAGTGGAGCAGTACTTC
TRBJ2-3	TRBV5-1	-	few	CASSLVLGVKDTQYF	TGCGCCAGCAGCTTGGTTCTCGGGGTTAAAGATACGCAGTATTTT
TRBJ2-1	TRBV30	-	-	CAWRSQGDEQFF	TGTGCCTGGAGGAGTCAGGGCGATGAGCAGTTCTTC
TRBJ1-2	TRBV5-4	-	-	CASSLGGSYGYTF	TGTGCCAGCAGCTTAGGAGGAAGCTATGGCTACACCTTC
TRBJ1-4	TRBV5-1	-	few	CASSLSGREDEKLFF	TGCGCCAGCAGCTTGAGCGGCAGGGAGGACGAAAAACTGTTTTTT
TRBJ1-3	TRBV2	-	-	CASSETGTAGNTIYF	TGTGCCAGCAGTGAAACAGGGACGGCTGGAAACACCATATATTTT
TRBJ1-1	TRBV5-5	-	-	CASSLHPRNTEAFF	TGTGCCAGCAGCTTGCATCCGCGGAACACTGAAGCTTTCTTT
TRBJ2-7	TRBV2	TRBD1	-	CASSGDRGNEQYF	TGTGCCAGCAGCGGGGACAGGGGCAACGAGCAGTACTTC
TRBJ1-2	TRBV25-1	-	-	CASSDWGDYGYTF	TGTGCCAGCAGTGATTGGGGGGACTATGGCTACACCTTC
TRBJ1-1	TRBV5-1	TRBD1	-	CASSWGGFGQGITEAFF	TGCGCCAGCAGCTGGGGGGGATTCGGACAGGGTATCACTGAAGCTTTCTTT
TRBJ2-7	TRBV20-1	TRBD1	-	CSAGTGGEQYF	TGCAGTGCTGGGACAGGGGGCGAGCAGTACTTC
TRBJ2-1	TRBV4-1	TRBD2	-	CASSQEGGGVRNEQFF	TGCGCCAGCAGCCAAGAGGGCGGGGGGGTTAGGAATGAGCAGTTCTTC
TRBJ2-4	TRBV2	-	-	CASSVISGEADIQYF	TGTGCCAGCAGTGTCATCTCGGGGGAGGCGGACATTCAGTACTTC